One and the same sample provided the 12 T cell receptor beta chains below, sequenced in a study of cytomegalovirus exposure and HLA in healthy donors. Amplification used 60 Vbeta primers and 13 Jbeta primers. Profiled with immunoSEQ multiplex PCR; TCRdb holds only in-frame clones, not every one. The sample consists of approximately 120,000 clones, approximately 70% of them appearing once. Sequencing was done on a sample of PBMCs. The receptors originated from a woman aged 70-85 years in good health and CMV-seropositive.

This sequence joins TRBV6-5 and TRBJ1-1; 7 bases align to TRBD1. The trim removed 5 bases at V and 2 bases at J, leaving 5 bases unmatched. The CDR3 length is 14 residues. Germline values: CDR1 MNHEY, CDR2 SVGAGI. The CDR3: CASSNRGSNTEAFF. The CDR3 DNA reads TGTGCCAGCAGTAACAGGGGCTCTAACACTGAAGCTTTCTTT.

The chain has TRBV2 and TRBJ2-7; D perhaps matches TRBD2 (5 bases). The germline V gene has CDR1 SNHLY and CDR2 FYNNEI. The CDR3 spans 13 residues. Trimming took off 7 bases at V and 6 bases at J, with 16 bases between the two ends. The CDR3 nucleotides read TGTGCCAGCATGCTGGTCTTACGGGGCGAGCAGTACTTC. It codes for CASMLVLRGEQYF.

The rearrangement uses TRBV6-1 and TRBJ1-1; 8 positions agree with TRBD1. CDR1 and CDR2 from the germline V gene are MNHNS and SASEGT. There are 15 residues in the CDR3. J gave up 0 bases and V 6 bases, and 6 bases lay outside the gene matches. This chain's CDR3 is CASRVTGALNTEAFF. CDR3 nucleotide sequence: TGTGCCAGCAGGGTGACAGGGGCGTTGAACACTGAAGCTTTCTTT.

The CDR3, as DNA: TGCGCCAGCAGCCACCCGGGCGGGGGTTCCCTCTACGAGCAGTACTTC. Translating it yields CASSHPGGGSLYEQYF. V is TRBV4-1 and J is TRBJ2-7; 7 bases line up with TRBD2. CDR3 length equals 16 residues. CDR1 is MGHRA, CDR2 YSYEKL, per germline. The J segment lost 3 bases and the V segment lost 3 bases, leaving 11 bases of the junction unmatched.

V and J are TRBV7-2 and TRBJ1-1; 7 nucleotides match TRBD1. V dropped 6 bases and J dropped 5; count of bases not matched to a gene: 9. This CDR3 region has 14 residues. The V gene's germline CDR1 is SGHTA and CDR2 FQGNSA. As DNA, the CDR3 is TGTGCCAGCAGTTTACAGGGGTTAGGGACTGAAGCTTTCTTT. Residues: CASSLQGLGTEAFF.

V gene TRBV28 combines with J gene TRBJ1-5; D gene unclear. Germline V gene lookup returns CDR1 MDHEN and CDR2 SYDVKM. The germline V and J ends were trimmed by 0 bases and 6 bases, with 3 bases remaining between them. The CDR3 consists of 12 residues. As DNA, the CDR3 is TGTGCCAGCAGTTTATGGAGTCAGCCCCAGCATTTT. As protein: CASSLWSQPQHF. The full variable domain, in which reference TRBV28 and TRBJ1-5 provide the parts outside the CDR3, is DVKVTQSSRYLVKRTGEKVFLECVQDMDHENMFWYRQDPGLGLRLIYFSYDVKMKEKGDIPEGYSVSREKKERFSLILESASTNQTSMYLCASSLWSQPQHFGDGTRLSIL.

This rearrangement joins TRBV7-7 to TRBJ2-7, with TRBD1 identical over 10 bases. The CDR3 sequence is 14 residues long. With 6 bases clipped from V and 2 bases from J, the junction kept 4 bases outside the gene matches. Germline loops: CDR1 SSHAT, CDR2 FNYEAQ (reference sequence). In DNA form, the CDR3 reads TGTGCCAGCAGTACGGGACAGGGGCCCTACGAGCAGTACTTC. Amino acids: CASSTGQGPYEQYF.

V is TRBV30 and J is TRBJ1-2; 8 bases match TRBD1. Per germline, CDR1 GTSNPN and CDR2 SVGIG (reference sequence). V was pared by 0 bases and J by 4 bases, with 4 bases of the junction left unmatched. The CDR3 has 14 amino acids. The CDR3 reads CAWSVQGGIYGYTF. The DNA of the CDR3 is TGTGCCTGGAGTGTACAGGGGGGCATCTATGGCTACACCTTC.

The V call is TRBV29-1, the J call TRBJ2-7; 7 nucleotides line up with TRBD2. V gave up 3 bases and J gave up 0 bases; unmatched junction bases: 5. Germline values: CDR1 SQVTM, CDR2 ANQGSEA. The CDR3 consists of 14 residues. The CDR3 here is CSVEGGSLSYEQYF. The CDR3 DNA follows: TGCAGCGTTGAGGGAGGGTCCCTCTCCTACGAGCAGTACTTC.

The rearrangement joins TRBV6-1 to TRBJ2-2; 8 nucleotides agree with TRBD1. V gave up 6 bases and J gave up 7 bases; unmatched junction bases: 7. Germline CDR1 and CDR2: MNHNS and SASEGT. The CDR3 is 14 residues long. CDR3 nucleotides: TGTGCCAGCAGGGACAGGGTCCTGAACGGGGAGCTGTTTTTT. Translated: CASRDRVLNGELFF.

This chain connects TRBV30 to TRBJ2-7, with D possibly being TRBD2 (5 bases). The V end lost 0 bases, the J end lost 5 bases, and 14 bases lay between the germline ends. This CDR3 spans 14 amino acids. CDR1 and CDR2 from the germline V gene are GTSNPN and SVGIG (reference sequence). The CDR3 sequence is CAWSVTSGFNEQYF. DNA for the CDR3: TGTGCCTGGAGTGTAACTTCGGGGTTTAACGAGCAGTACTTC.

This clone was found a few times. V usage is TRBV12-5 and J usage is TRBJ1-2; D is unclear. V shed 4 bases and J shed 6 bases, with 6 bases lying between them. CDR1 is LGHNT, CDR2 FRNRAP, per germline. The CDR3 is made up of 11 amino acids. The DNA for the CDR3 is TGTGCTAGTGGTTGGAGGGATGGCTACACCTTC. Encoded protein: CASGWRDGYTF.